The 12 T cell receptor beta chains below all came from one sample that was sequenced in a study of T cell responses to AZD1222 COVID-19 vaccine. TCRdb keeps only in-frame clones here, not all; method: immunoSEQ multiplex PCR. The data show approximately 100,000 clones, roughly nine tenths seen once. Source: peripheral blood, taken on day 0 of AZD1222 vaccination. Source of these receptors: an adult in good health.

This clone was observed once. V gene TRBV10-3 combines with J gene TRBJ1-2; D unresolved. CDR3 length: 14 amino acids. Trimming removed 10 bases at V and 1 base at J, with 16 bases between. Germline V gene lookup returns CDR1 ENHRY and CDR2 SYGVKD. DNA for the CDR3: TGTGCCACCTCTTACGGTGAGGATAACTATGGCTACACCTTC. Its protein is CATSYGEDNYGYTF.

J is TRBJ1-3 and V is TRBV12-5; no clear D. The CDR3 has 16 residues. Trimming removed 5 bases from V and 0 bases from J, with 14 bases in between. The germline V gene encodes CDR1 LGHNT and CDR2 FRNRAP. The CDR3 is CASGPLGLLSGNTIYF. CDR3 DNA: TGTGCTAGTGGTCCCCTTGGACTGCTCTCTGGAAACACCATATATTTT.

The chain employs TRBV6-5 and TRBJ1-2; D possibly corresponds to TRBD1 (5 bases). The germline V gene encodes CDR1 MNHEY and CDR2 SVGAGI. V shed 2 bases and J shed 2 bases, with 12 bases lying between them. This CDR3 comprises 15 residues. The DNA for the CDR3 is TGTGCCAGCAGTTACGGGGGGGGGAAGAACTATGGCTACACCTTC. This encodes CASSYGGGKNYGYTF.

The chain has TRBV28 and TRBJ1-5; no firm D call. The germline CDR1 and CDR2 sequences are MDHEN and SYDVKM. CDR3 length equals 12 residues. Trimming stripped 6 bases from V and 6 bases from J, with 9 bases between. The CDR3, as DNA: TGTGCCAGCAGCCGCGGGCTTCAGCCCCAGCATTTT. Its translation: CASSRGLQPQHF.

CDR3: CASSYTTAATEAFF. The CDR3 nucleotides read TGTGCCAGCAGTTACACCACAGCCGCCACTGAAGCTTTCTTT. The chain recombines TRBV2 with TRBJ1-1; D is unclear. Germline CDR1 and CDR2: SNHLY and FYNNEI. Trimming cost V 5 bases and J 4 bases, with 14 bases left between them. There are 14 residues in the CDR3.

The chain recombines TRBV18 with TRBJ1-1, with D possibly being TRBD1 (5 bases). Germline values: CDR1 KGHSH, CDR2 LQKENI. Deletions cut 3 bases from V and 3 bases from J, with 8 bases between. This CDR3 has 13 residues. The DNA of the CDR3 is TGTGCCAGCTCACCGACGACAGACACTGAAGCTTTCTTT. Encoded protein: CASSPTTDTEAFF.

The V and J genes are TRBV6-5 and TRBJ2-2; TRBD2 aligns across 9 bases. The junction had 2 bases not matched to a gene; V was cut back by 2 bases and J by 4 bases. Germline V lookup: CDR1 MNHEY, CDR2 SVGAGI. The CDR3 has 15 amino acids. CDR3 in amino acids: CASSYGGRGTGELFF. Written as DNA, the CDR3 is TGTGCCAGCAGTTACGGCGGGAGGGGCACCGGGGAGCTGTTTTTT.

J is TRBJ1-1 and V is TRBV18, with 9 bases fitting TRBD1. The CDR3 has 13 amino acids. The germline V gene has CDR1 KGHSH and CDR2 LQKENI. Losses at the gene ends were 6 bases for V and 7 bases for J; bases not matched to a gene: 6. The CDR3 DNA reads TGTGCCAGCTCCAACAGACAGGGGGATGAAGCTTTCTTT. Translating it yields CASSNRQGDEAFF. Together with reference TRBV18 and TRBJ1-1, the CDR3 gives the full variable domain: NAGVMQNPRHLVRRRGQEARLRCSPMKGHSHVYWYRQLPEEGLKFMVYLQKENIIDESGMPKERFSAEFPKEGPSILRIQQVVRGDSAAYFCASSNRQGDEAFFGQGTRLTVV.

This clone was seen once. The chain joins TRBV6-6 to TRBJ1-6; 7 nucleotides match TRBD1. The CDR3 extends over 13 amino acids. Trimming removed 6 bases from V and 11 bases from J; junction bases left unmatched: 7. Germline loops: CDR1 MNHNY, CDR2 SVGAGI (reference sequence). The CDR3 nucleotides read TGTGCCAGCAGGACGACAGGGATGACACCCCTCCACTTT. It encodes CASRTTGMTPLHF.

The chain is built from TRBV9 and TRBJ1-3; D is possibly TRBD1 (6 bases). V was pared by 2 bases and J by 7 bases, with 13 bases between. The germline V gene encodes CDR1 SGDLS and CDR2 YYNGEE. CDR3 size: 14 residues. The chain's CDR3 is CASSVSGQQNTIYF. CDR3 sequence (DNA): TGTGCCAGCAGCGTTTCGGGACAACAGAACACCATATATTTT.

This clone was detected only once. This chain connects TRBV28 to TRBJ2-5; D remains unclear. The germline V gene encodes CDR1 MDHEN and CDR2 SYDVKM. Between the trimmed V and J ends, which lost 2 bases and 5 bases, there was a span of 12 bases. The CDR3 spans 14 residues. The CDR3 loop reads CASSLHSAHETQYF. CDR3 nucleotide sequence: TGTGCCAGCAGTTTACACAGCGCCCACGAGACCCAGTACTTC.

This clone showed up just once. V gene TRBV19 combines with J gene TRBJ1-5; D gene unclear. The V and J ends lost 8 bases and 6 bases respectively, with 14 bases between them. Germline lookup yields CDR1 LNHDA and CDR2 SQIVND (reference sequence). The CDR3 runs to 13 residues. The CDR3 nucleotides read TGTGCCAGTGCCGACCTGGCAGGTCAGCCCCAGCATTTT. Its protein is CASADLAGQPQHF.